This note documents a single T cell receptor beta chain sequence. Its antigen is currently not known. Nothing much larger sits one base from this clone, and base qualities are not available. This sample is drawn from a study of cytomegalovirus exposure and HLA in healthy donors (dated by TCRdb to between 2016 and 2019). The study in broad terms: An earlier analysis of roughly 500 of the donors reported approximately 280 Gb of sequence data and 95 million to 130 million unique TCR beta sequences obtained from some 200 million T cells. An early release that covered several hundred HLA-typed donors contained approximately 320 gigabases of sequencing data and about 84 million unique TCR sequences. Among the roughly 430 genotyped donors, approximately 76% belonged to the genetic ancestry cluster associated with self-reported Caucasian donors. The study aimed to test whether cataloging public T cell receptors could reveal signatures of past pathogen exposure. Using immunosequencing, the study profiled T cell repertoires from some 670 subjects and related those repertoires to cytomegalovirus serostatus. Along with the roughly 670-subject first cohort, a separate validation cohort of over a hundred different subjects was used. High-throughput TCR immunosequencing, statistical association of individual TCRs with disease status, and machine learning were combined to predict cytomegalovirus infection status. A later analysis re-examined previously published TCR beta repertoires from more than 650 donors and added high-resolution HLA genotyping to investigate patterns of TCR occurrence. In the later analysis, no new phenotypic data were used to find candidate immune exposures; instead, reliance was placed on TCR beta sequences and their occurrence across donors. An earlier analysis of more than 450 of the donors used high-throughput TCR beta sequencing to judge whether each TCR beta V gene segment behaved as functional or pseudogenic. Alongside the repertoire data, information on donor age, sex, ethnicity and CMV serostatus was compiled. A later genetic analysis used genome-wide SNP genotypes for about 60% of the roughly 700 donors, treating that subset as a discovery cohort. Every discovery cohort repertoire had been produced on one sequencing platform. Class I and class II HLA loci were covered by the typing at four-digit resolution. The number of typed donors differed by locus: about 629-630 for A, B, C, DRB1 and DQB1; 522 for DQA1; some 610 for DPA1; and around 470 for DPB1. Because of strong linkage in the cohort, five DR-DQ haplotypes were treated as single units for association and clustering. Across some 400 genotyped donors of the cohort, an average of about 220,000 unique TCR beta nucleotide sequences per donor were sequenced, and roughly 18% of those sequences were non-productive. The paper's findings and limits, for the study overall: According to a later analysis, parvovirus B19, influenza, CMV and Epstein-Barr virus appeared linked to several top co-occurrence clusters. Assigning TCR associations to individual alleles was difficult when HLA alleles, especially DR and DQ, strongly co-occurred. A later genetic analysis reported fewer N-insertions in productive TCRs among donors in an Asian-associated ancestry cluster than the approximately 700-donor mean. The study listed 150 to 200 TCR beta chains as associated with cytomegalovirus. V-gene and J-gene trimming of TCR beta chains was associated with a missense DCLRE1C variant in a later genetic analysis, and the association was replicated in an independent cohort. Roughly 17 rarely observed V segments, including chromosome 9 orphons, were excluded from the earlier analysis of approximately 500 of the donors because counts were too low. Only TCR beta chains were sequenced in this cohort, and the absence of alpha or paired-chain data limited detectable features. A later analysis found that HLA-associated TCR beta chains were more clonally expanded and had lower generation probabilities than equally common non-associated chains. The only immune exposure information available for the cohort was CMV serostatus. A further reported finding was that TCR beta sequences accurately predicted the HLA-A and HLA-B alleles for most subjects in the first cohort. The authors suggested that the approach could potentially be extended to other disease states and immunological phenotypes. In a later analysis, TCR association rates were found to vary across HLA loci, with the most associated TCRs seen for DRB1 alleles and the fewest for HLA-C alleles. Presence/absence analyses assumed roughly uniform sequencing depth across donors, an assumption that may not hold. A later analysis associated 16,951 TCR beta sequences with specific HLA alleles at a false discovery rate of 0.05. Because some donors lacked HLA typing at each locus, the association tests relied only on the typed subset. In a later analysis, most CMV-associated TCR beta chains were found to appear HLA-restricted, with HLA associations seemingly driven largely by CMV exposure. In both the original and validation cohorts, the classifier was reported to diagnose cytomegalovirus status with high specificity and sensitivity. While some public TCRs were present in many individuals, most TCR sequences turned up only very rarely across donors. Correlated functional status among segregating V segments might reflect linkage disequilibrium, but an unknown experimental factor could not be ruled out. The sequencing pipeline was judged likely to have produced a cluster of highly shared sequence variants as a technical artifact. The 87-base-pair reads could not distinguish some IMGT-functional V segments, including TRBV6-2 and TRBV6-3, so those segments were excluded. In an earlier analysis of around 600 of the donors, most TCR beta V segments were observed in productive rearrangements about 90% or about 30% of the time, broadly matching IMGT annotations. A few of the identified cytomegalovirus-associated TCR beta chains were confirmed in vitro to be specific for cytomegalovirus antigens.

In total, just over 650 healthy bone marrow donors made up the cohort. At the time of sampling, all cohort members were nominally healthy, though unrecorded immune exposures were likely present. The donor tested CMV seropositive, placing the donor among the roughly 300 seropositive members of the cohort. Each donor provided a peripheral blood sample, and peripheral blood mononuclear cells were used for TCR beta sequencing. Genomic DNA was extracted from the blood cell samples with the Qiagen DNeasy Blood Extraction Kit. The receptor library was made with the immunoSEQ multiplex PCR assay. The multiplex PCR relied on a mix of 60 forward primers for TCR Vbeta segments and 13 reverse primers for TCR Jbeta segments. The CDR3 region of rearranged TCR beta genes was amplified from genomic DNA with a multiplex PCR assay. Amplified TCR beta libraries were sequenced as 87-base-pair reads on the Illumina HiSeq System. Processing in the source paper ran as follows. A later analysis tallied around 80 million unique TCR beta chains across the 550 to 850 repertoires, and about 12 million of those chains were shared by two or more donors. To remove PCR and sequencing errors, raw reads were error-corrected and collapsed into unique sequences using a nearest-neighbor algorithm that merged closely related sequences. CDR3 sequences were aligned to IMGT reference sequences to assign V, D and J gene segments. Each retained sequence needed at least a six-nucleotide match to both a V gene segment and a J gene segment. A rearrangement was called productive if the CDR3 had no stop codons and remained in frame with V and J, and every other rearrangement was called non-productive. CDR3 was defined according to IMGT convention as the region running from the second conserved V-encoded cysteine to the conserved J-encoded phenylalanine. Sequences without an unambiguous match to a single V gene segment were excluded from the earlier analysis of several hundred of the donors. An earlier analysis of about 600 of the donors called V segments functional above 56.7% productive rearrangements and segregating when the between-donor standard deviation exceeded 5%. A statistical classification framework was built for diagnosing cytomegalovirus status from the catalog of TCR beta chain sequences. V and J gene assignment, in a later analysis, came from comparing TCR nucleotide sequences with IMGT/GENE-DB human TR gene sequences. In a later analysis, CDR3 sequences and most-parsimonious VDJ recombination scenarios were assigned using the TCRdist pipeline. A later analysis defined each TCR beta chain by its CDR3 amino acid sequence plus V-gene family, and excluded reads lacking a unique V-gene family. To address suspected cross-contamination and a sequencing artifact, a later analysis removed approximately 600 highly shared, low-generation-probability nucleotide sequences. In a later analysis, a clonal expansion index was calculated for each public chain from normalized within-repertoire ranks of inferred template counts. In a later analysis, generation probabilities were computed with a VDJ recombination model fitted to out-of-frame rearrangements, and the resulting probabilities were checked against IGoR. A later analysis scored TCR-TCR, TCR-HLA and TCR-CMV co-occurrence with hypergeometric tests, applying a repertoire-size bias correction to TCR pairs. False discovery rates were estimated in a later analysis by permuting HLA or CMV assignments 20 times. In a later analysis, co-occurring TCRs were grouped with DBSCAN, and TCRdist sequence similarity was added when clustering was performed within HLA-allele-positive subsets. Repertoires with fewer than 30,000 or more than 120,000 public chains, plus five repertoires with anomalous nucleotide sharing, were excluded from co-occurrence clustering. TCRdb's version of the immuneACCESS table is confined to in-frame rearrangements and falls short of the full clone set. An unresolved V gene accounts for under half of the shortfall where checked; the remainder is of unknown origin. V and J calls and clone size are as listed in that table; D and trimming were resolved from the DNA. This sample comprises around 110,000 clones, over 60% of them detected only once. The top ten clonotypes cover around 4.4% of the sample.

The germline V gene encodes CDR1 GTSNPN and CDR2 SVGIG (reference sequence). The CDR3 goes from the cysteine to the phenylalanine over 13 residues. Left in the record is the CDR3 DNA by itself, 39 bases read in frame from the first base. Trimmed from V: 5 bases; trimmed from J: 8 bases; junction bases lacking a gene match: 4. This clonotype was sampled from a man younger than 40 in good health and CMV-seropositive. Sample: PBMCs. The rearrangement joined TRBV30 to TRBJ1-4, with 11 middle bases fitting TRBD1. The CDR3 loop reads CAWGTGGSEKLFF. The base sequence is TGTGCCTGGGGGACAGGGGGGTCAGAAAAACTGTTTTTT.